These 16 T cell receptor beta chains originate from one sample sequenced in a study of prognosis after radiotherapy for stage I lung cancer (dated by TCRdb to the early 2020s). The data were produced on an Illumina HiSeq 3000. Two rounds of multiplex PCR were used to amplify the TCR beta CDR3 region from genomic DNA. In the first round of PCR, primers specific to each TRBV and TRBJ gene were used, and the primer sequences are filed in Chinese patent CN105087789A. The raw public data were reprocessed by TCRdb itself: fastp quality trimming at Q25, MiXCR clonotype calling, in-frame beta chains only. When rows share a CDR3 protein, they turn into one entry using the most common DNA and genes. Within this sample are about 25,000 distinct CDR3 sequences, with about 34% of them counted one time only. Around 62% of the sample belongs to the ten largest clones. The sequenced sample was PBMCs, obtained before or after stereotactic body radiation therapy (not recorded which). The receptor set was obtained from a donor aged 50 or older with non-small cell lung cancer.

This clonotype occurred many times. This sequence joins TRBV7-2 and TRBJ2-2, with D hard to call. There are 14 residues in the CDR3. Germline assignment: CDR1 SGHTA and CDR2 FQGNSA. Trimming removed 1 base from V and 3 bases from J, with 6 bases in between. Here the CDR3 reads CASSLGHYTGELFF. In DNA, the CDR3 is TGTGCCAGCAGCTTAGGTCACTACACCGGGGAGCTGTTTTTT.

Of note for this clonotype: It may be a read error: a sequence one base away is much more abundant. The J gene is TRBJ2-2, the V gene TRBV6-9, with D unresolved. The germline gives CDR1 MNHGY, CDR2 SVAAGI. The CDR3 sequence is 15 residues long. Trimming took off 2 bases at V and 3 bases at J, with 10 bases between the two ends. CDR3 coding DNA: TGTGCCAGCAGTTATAAGCCCCAATACACCGGGGAGCTGTTTTTT. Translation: CASSYKPQYTGELFF.

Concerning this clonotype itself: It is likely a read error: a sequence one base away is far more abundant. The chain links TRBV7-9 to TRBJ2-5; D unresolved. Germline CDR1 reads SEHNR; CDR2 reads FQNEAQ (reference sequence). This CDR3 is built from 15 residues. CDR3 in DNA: TGTGCCAGCAGCTTAGAGCGCTCATCTAGGAATGAGCACTTCTTC. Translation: CASSLERSSRNEHFF.

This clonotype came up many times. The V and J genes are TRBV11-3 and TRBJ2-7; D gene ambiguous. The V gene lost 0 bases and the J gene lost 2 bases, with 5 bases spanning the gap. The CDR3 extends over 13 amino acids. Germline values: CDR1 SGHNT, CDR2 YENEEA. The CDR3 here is CASSLDEAYEQYF. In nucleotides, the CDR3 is TGTGCCAGCAGCTTAGATGAAGCCTACGAGCAGTACTTC.

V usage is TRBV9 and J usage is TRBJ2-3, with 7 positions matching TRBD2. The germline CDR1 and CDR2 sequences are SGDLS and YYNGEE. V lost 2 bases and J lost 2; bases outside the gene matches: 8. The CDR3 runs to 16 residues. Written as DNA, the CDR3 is TGTGCCAGCAGCGTCGGCGGGCGGGGGTTCACAGATACGCAGTATTTT. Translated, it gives CASSVGGRGFTDTQYF.

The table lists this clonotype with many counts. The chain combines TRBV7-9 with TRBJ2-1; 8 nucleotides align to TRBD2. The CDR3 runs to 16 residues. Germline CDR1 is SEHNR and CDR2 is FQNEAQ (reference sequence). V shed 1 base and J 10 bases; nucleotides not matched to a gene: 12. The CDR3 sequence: CASSLDRSSGRLEQFF. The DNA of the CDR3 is TGTGCCAGCAGCTTAGACAGGTCTAGCGGGCGGCTGGAGCAGTTCTTC. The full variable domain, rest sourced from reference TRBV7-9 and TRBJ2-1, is DTGVSQNPRHKITKRGQNVTFRCDPISEHNRLYWYRQTLGQGPEFLTYFQNEAQLEKSRLLSDRFSAERPKGSFSTLEIQRTEQGDSAMYLCASSLDRSSGRLEQFFGPGTRLTVL.

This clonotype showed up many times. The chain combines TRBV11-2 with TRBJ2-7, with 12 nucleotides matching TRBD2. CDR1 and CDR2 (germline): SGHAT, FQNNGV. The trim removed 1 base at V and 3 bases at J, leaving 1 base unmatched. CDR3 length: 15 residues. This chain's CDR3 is CASSLGGLAGYEQYF. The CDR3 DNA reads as TGTGCCAGCAGCTTAGGGGGACTAGCGGGCTACGAGCAGTACTTC.

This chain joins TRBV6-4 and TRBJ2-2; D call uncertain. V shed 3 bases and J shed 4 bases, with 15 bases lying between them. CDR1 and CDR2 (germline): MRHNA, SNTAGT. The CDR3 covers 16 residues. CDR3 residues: CASSESGISGTGELFF. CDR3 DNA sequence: TGTGCCAGCAGTGAATCGGGTATTTCGGGCACCGGGGAGCTGTTTTTT.

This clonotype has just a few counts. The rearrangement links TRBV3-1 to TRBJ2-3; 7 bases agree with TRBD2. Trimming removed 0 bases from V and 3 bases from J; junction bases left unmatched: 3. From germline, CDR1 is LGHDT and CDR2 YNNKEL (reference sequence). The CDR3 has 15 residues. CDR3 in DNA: TGTGCCAGCAGCCAAGACGGGAGGTTTACAGATACGCAGTATTTT. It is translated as CASSQDGRFTDTQYF.

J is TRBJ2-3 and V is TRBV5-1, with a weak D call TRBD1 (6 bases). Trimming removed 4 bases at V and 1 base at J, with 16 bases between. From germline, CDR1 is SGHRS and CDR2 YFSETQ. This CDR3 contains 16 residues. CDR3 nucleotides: TGCGCCAGCAGCATGGGACAAGTGGGGGGCACAGATACGCAGTATTTT. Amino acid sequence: CASSMGQVGGTDTQYF.

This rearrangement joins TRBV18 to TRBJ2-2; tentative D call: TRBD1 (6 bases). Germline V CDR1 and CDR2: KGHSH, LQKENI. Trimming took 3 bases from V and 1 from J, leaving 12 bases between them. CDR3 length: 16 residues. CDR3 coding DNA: TGTGCCAGCTCACCGCGCCCGGGACAGAACACCGGGGAGCTGTTTTTT. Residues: CASSPRPGQNTGELFF. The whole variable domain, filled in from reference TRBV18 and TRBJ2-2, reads NAGVMQNPRHLVRRRGQEARLRCSPMKGHSHVYWYRQLPEEGLKFMVYLQKENIIDESGMPKERFSAEFPKEGPSILRIQQVVRGDSAAYFCASSPRPGQNTGELFFGEGSRLTVL.

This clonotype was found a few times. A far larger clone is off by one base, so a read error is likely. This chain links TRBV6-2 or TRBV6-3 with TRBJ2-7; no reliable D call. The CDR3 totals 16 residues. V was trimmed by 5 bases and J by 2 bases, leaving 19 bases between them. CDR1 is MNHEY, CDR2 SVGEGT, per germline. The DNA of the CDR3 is TGTGCCAGCAGTGAAGGAGCCAGGATACCACCCTACGAGCAGTACTTC. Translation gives CASSEGARIPPYEQYF.

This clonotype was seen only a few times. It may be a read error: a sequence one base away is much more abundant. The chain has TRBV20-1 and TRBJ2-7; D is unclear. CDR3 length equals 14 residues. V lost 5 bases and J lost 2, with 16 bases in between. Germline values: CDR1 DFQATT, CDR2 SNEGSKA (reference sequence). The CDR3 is CSAPIPVLTYEQYF. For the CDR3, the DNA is TGCAGTGCTCCAATACCGGTACTCACCTACGAGCAGTACTTC.

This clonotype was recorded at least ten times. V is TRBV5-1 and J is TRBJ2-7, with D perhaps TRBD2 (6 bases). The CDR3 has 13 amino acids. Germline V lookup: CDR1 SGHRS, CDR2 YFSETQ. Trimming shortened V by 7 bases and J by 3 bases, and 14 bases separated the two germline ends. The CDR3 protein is CASRRAERYEQYF. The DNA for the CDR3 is TGCGCCAGCCGGAGGGCAGAACGCTACGAGCAGTACTTC.

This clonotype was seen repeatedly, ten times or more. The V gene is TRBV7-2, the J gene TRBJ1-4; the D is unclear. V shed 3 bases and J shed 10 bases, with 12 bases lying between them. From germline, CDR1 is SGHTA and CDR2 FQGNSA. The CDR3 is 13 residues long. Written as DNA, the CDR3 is TGTGCCAGCAGCTTGAGGCAGACCGGAAAACTGTTTTTT. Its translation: CASSLRQTGKLFF. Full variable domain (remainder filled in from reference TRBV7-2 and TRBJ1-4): GAGVSQSPSNKVTEKGKDVELRCDPISGHTALYWYRQSLGQGLEFLIYFQGNSAPDKSGLPSDRFSAERTGGSVSTLTIQRTQQEDSAVYLCASSLRQTGKLFFGSGTQLSVL.

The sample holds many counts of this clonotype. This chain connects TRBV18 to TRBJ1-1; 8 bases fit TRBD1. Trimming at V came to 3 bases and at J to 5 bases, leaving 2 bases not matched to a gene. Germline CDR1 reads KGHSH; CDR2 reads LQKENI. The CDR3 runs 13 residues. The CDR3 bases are TGTGCCAGCTCACCCACAGGGGGGACTGAAGCTTTCTTT. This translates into CASSPTGGTEAFF.